These 7 T cell receptor beta chains were all obtained from the same sample, sequenced in a study of shared clonotypes between healthy human individuals. Sequencing used immunoSEQ multiplex PCR; TCRdb keeps in-frame clones, though not all of them. The profile shows 2 million to 3 million clones, roughly 93% of them singletons. Sequencing was done on a sample of naive CD4+ T cells from PBMCs. The sample's subset: CD45RA+ positively selected. The receptor set was obtained from a man between 18 and 35 years old in good health. Some clones in this sample may be carry-over from other donors' samples.

V is TRBV11-2 and J is TRBJ2-7, with D possibly matching TRBD2 (5 bases). The germline CDR1 and CDR2 sequences are SGHAT and FQNNGV. The CDR3 runs 15 residues. With 5 bases removed from V and 2 bases from J, the gap between germline ends came to 16 bases. CDR3 nucleotides: TGTGCCAGCAGCCGAGCCTTCAGAGGGACCTACGAGCAGTACTTC. Amino acids: CASSRAFRGTYEQYF.

This chain uses TRBV19 with TRBJ1-3; TRBD1 aligns across 7 bases. Germline V CDR1 and CDR2: LNHDA, SQIVND (reference sequence). After removal of 1 base from V and 14 bases from J, the junction contained 8 bases not matched to a gene. The CDR3 runs to 13 residues. The CDR3, as DNA: TGTGCCAGTAGTATAGCCTCCGGGACAGCCGTATATTTT. This encodes CASSIASGTAVYF.

V usage is TRBV4-1 and J usage is TRBJ2-5, with 8 bases lining up with TRBD1. With V trimmed by 0 bases and J by 3 bases, 18 bases remained unmatched. This CDR3 has 20 amino acids. The germline CDR1 and CDR2 sequences are MGHRA and YSYEKL. The CDR3 DNA sequence: TGCGCCAGCAGCCAAGAGAGGGGGGCCAGGGGGCGTTTTGGTAAAGAGACCCAGTACTTC. Residues: CASSQERGARGRFGKETQYF.

The chain employs TRBV5-1 and TRBJ2-1; TRBD2 agrees at 8 bases. Germline CDR1 is SGHRS and CDR2 is YFSETQ. The CDR3 totals 17 residues. After removal of 3 bases from V and 0 bases from J, the junction contained 8 bases not matched to a gene. CDR3 in amino acids: CASSWARSGSSYNEQFF. As DNA, the CDR3 is TGCGCCAGCAGCTGGGCCCGAAGCGGGAGCTCCTACAATGAGCAGTTCTTC. Using reference TRBV5-1 and TRBJ2-1 for the parts outside the CDR3, the full variable domain is KAGVTQTPRYLIKTRGQQVTLSCSPISGHRSVSWYQQTPGQGLQFLFEYFSETQRNKGNFPGRFSGRQFSNSRSEMNVSTLELGDSALYLCASSWARSGSSYNEQFFGPGTRLTVL.

V usage is TRBV5-1 and J usage is TRBJ2-7; TRBD1 is a possible D gene (5 bases). Trimming took off 0 bases at V and 2 bases at J, with 15 bases between the two ends. The CDR3 covers 16 residues. CDR1 is SGHRS and CDR2 is YFSETQ in the germline V gene. The CDR3: CASSLDPAGQPYEQYF. The CDR3 DNA reads as TGCGCCAGCAGCTTGGACCCTGCAGGGCAACCCTACGAGCAGTACTTC.

This chain joins TRBV9 and TRBJ2-1; 9 bases line up with TRBD1. The CDR3 extends over 13 amino acids. From germline, CDR1 is SGDLS and CDR2 YYNGEE. The trim removed 3 bases at V and 10 bases at J, leaving 5 bases unmatched. CDR3 coding DNA: TGTGCCAGCAGCGGGACAGGGGTGTACGAGCAGTTCTTC. This codes for CASSGTGVYEQFF.

A note on this clone: Distinct nucleotide sequences in the sample also encode this CDR3. The gene calls are TRBV5-4 and TRBJ1-1, with D maybe TRBD1 (5 bases). V lost 1 base, J lost 1 base, and 5 bases lay in between. There are 13 residues in the CDR3. CDR1 and CDR2 (germline): SGHNT, YYREEE (reference sequence). Here the CDR3 reads CASSLRGNTEAFF. In nucleotides, the CDR3 is TGTGCCAGCAGCTTGAGGGGGAACACTGAAGCTTTCTTT.